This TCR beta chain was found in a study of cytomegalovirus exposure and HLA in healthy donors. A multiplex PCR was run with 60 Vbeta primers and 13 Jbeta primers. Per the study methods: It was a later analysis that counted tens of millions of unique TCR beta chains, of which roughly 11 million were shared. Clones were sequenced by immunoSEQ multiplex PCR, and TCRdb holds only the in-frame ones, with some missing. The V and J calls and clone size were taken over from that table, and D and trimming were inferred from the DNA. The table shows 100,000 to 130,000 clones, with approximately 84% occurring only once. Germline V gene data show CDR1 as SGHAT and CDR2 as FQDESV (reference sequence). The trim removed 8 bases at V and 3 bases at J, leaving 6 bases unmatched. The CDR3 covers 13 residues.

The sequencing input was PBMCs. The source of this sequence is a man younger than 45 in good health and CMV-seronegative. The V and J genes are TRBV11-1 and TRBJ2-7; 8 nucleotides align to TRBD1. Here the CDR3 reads CASSGTGLYEQYF. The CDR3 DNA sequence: TGTGCCAGCTCCGGGACAGGCCTCTACGAGCAGTACTTC.